This TCR beta chain originates from a study of cytomegalovirus exposure and HLA in healthy donors. Overall study: A later analysis reported the 95 to 150 validation repertoires used the same platform as the roughly 670 first-cohort repertoires. General observations from the study: The authors enumerated roughly 180 TCR beta chains as linked to cytomegalovirus.

The method was immunoSEQ multiplex PCR; TCRdb's version includes in-frame clones alone and lacks a portion of them. The repertoire holds a few hundred thousand clones, with 90% as singletons. This clone came up once. Its specificity is not known. Germline loops: CDR1 GTSNPN, CDR2 SVGIG (reference sequence). Trimming stripped 8 bases from V and 0 bases from J, with 8 bases between. The CDR3 loop spans 11 amino acids. The donors were in the approximately 120-subject validation cohort; that cohort was separate from the approximately 670-subject first cohort. The origin of this receptor is a woman aged 25 to 39 in good health and CMV-seronegative. J is TRBJ2-7 and V is TRBV30; TRBD2 might be the D (5 bases). Sequences were obtained from PBMCs. The CDR3 bases are TGTGCCCTAGGGAGCTCCTACGAGCAGTACTTC. Translating gives CALGSSYEQYF.